A single sample is the source of the 8 T cell receptor beta chains below, sequenced in a study of early T cells in non-severe SARS-CoV-2 infection. From the 5' RACE reads, TCRdb called clonotypes with MiXCR, one entry per CDR3 protein. The table includes some 48,000 distinct CDR3 sequences, about 7.8% detected once. The specimen sequenced was whole blood. Receptors were obtained from an adult who was a healthcare worker with PCR-confirmed SARS-CoV-2 infection or an uninfected control (not recorded which).

This sequence joins TRBV7-9 and TRBJ1-4, with a weak D call TRBD1 (6 bases). The length of the CDR3 is 14 residues. V lost 6 bases and J lost 4, with 12 bases in between. The germline gives CDR1 SEHNR, CDR2 FQNEAQ (reference sequence). CDR3 bases: TGTGCCAGCAGAACCGGGACACATAATGAAAAACTGTTTTTT. As protein: CASRTGTHNEKLFF.

This clonotype was counted at least ten times. The chain has TRBV7-9 and TRBJ1-1; D is perhaps TRBD1 (5 bases). Trimming cost V 1 base and J 0 bases, with 9 bases left between them. The V gene's germline CDR1 is SEHNR and CDR2 FQNEAQ (reference sequence). The CDR3 totals 15 residues. The chain's CDR3 is CASSLVQGMNTEAFF. The CDR3 bases are TGTGCCAGCAGCTTAGTTCAGGGAATGAACACTGAAGCTTTCTTT.

This clonotype appeared many times. CDR3 coding DNA: TGTGCCAGTCCGGGACAGACGTTAGCCAAAAACATTCAGTACTTC. It is translated as CASPGQTLAKNIQYF. This chain joins TRBV19 and TRBJ2-4; 7 bases align to TRBD1. Germline lookup yields CDR1 LNHDA and CDR2 SQIVND (reference sequence). The CDR3 is 15 amino acids. The V and J ends lost 8 bases and 0 bases, in that order; junction bases with no gene match: 7.

This clonotype has at least ten counts. This chain connects TRBV12-3 or TRBV12-4 to TRBJ1-5, with 7 bases lining up with TRBD1. The CDR3 length is 15 residues. V dropped 6 bases and J dropped 0; count of bases not matched to a gene: 5. The CDR3 DNA is TGTGCCAGCAGCCTGGGACAGTATAGCAATCAGCCCCAGCATTTT. Its protein is CASSLGQYSNQPQHF.

In this sample, this clonotype turned up a few times. The rearrangement uses TRBV3-1 and TRBJ2-3; D not certain. The CDR3 contains 12 residues. From germline, CDR1 is LGHDT and CDR2 YNNKEL (reference sequence). V was clipped by 4 bases and J by 11 bases, with 13 bases between them. The CDR3 loop reads CASSLKEGVQYF. The CDR3 nucleotides read TGTGCCAGCAGCCTAAAGGAAGGAGTGCAGTATTTT.

This clonotype was detected ten times or more. The rearrangement uses TRBV5-1 and TRBJ2-1, with TRBD1 identical over 7 bases. Germline V CDR1 and CDR2: SGHRS, YFSETQ. Trimming at V came to 0 bases and at J to 6 bases, leaving 0 bases not matched to a gene. The CDR3 length is 13 residues. CDR3 nucleotides: TGCGCCAGCAGCTTGGGACAGGGCAATGAGCAGTTCTTC. Translating it yields CASSLGQGNEQFF.

This clonotype was observed a handful of times. V usage is TRBV7-8 and J usage is TRBJ1-1; 8 nucleotides line up with TRBD1. The CDR3 runs to 16 residues. V trimming: 5 bases; J trimming: 1 base; junction bases outside the gene matches: 9. Germline CDR1 and CDR2: SGHVS and FQNEAQ. CDR3 amino acids: CASSHGQGGTNTEAFF. The CDR3, as DNA: TGTGCCAGCAGCCATGGACAGGGAGGTACGAACACTGAAGCTTTCTTT.

This clonotype turned up a few times. J is TRBJ1-5 and V is TRBV6-6; the D is unclear. Germline V lookup: CDR1 MNHNY, CDR2 SVGAGI (reference sequence). The CDR3 loop spans 13 amino acids. Deletions cut 5 bases from V and 8 bases from J, with 13 bases between. CDR3 region: CASSEGSIKPQHF. CDR3 nucleotide sequence: TGTGCCAGCAGTGAAGGGTCGATCAAGCCCCAGCATTTT.